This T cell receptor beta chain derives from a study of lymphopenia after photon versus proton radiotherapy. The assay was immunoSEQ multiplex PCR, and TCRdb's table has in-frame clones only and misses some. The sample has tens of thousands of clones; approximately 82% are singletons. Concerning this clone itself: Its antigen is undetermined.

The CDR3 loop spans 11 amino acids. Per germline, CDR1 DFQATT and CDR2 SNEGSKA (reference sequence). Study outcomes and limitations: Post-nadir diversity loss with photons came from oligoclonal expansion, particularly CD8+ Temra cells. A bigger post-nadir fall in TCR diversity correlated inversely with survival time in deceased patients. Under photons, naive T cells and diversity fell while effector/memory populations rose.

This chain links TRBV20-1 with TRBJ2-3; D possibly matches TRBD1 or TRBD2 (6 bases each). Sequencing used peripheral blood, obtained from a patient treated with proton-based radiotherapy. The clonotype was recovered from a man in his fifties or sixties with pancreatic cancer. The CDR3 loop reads CCIWRGASQYF. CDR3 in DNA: TGCTGTATATGGAGGGGGGCCTCGCAGTATTTT.